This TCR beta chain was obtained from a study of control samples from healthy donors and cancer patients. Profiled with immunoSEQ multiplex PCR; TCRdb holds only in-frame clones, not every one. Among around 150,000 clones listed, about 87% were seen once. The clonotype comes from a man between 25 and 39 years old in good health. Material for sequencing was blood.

The CDR3 loop is CASTSGTGYYEQYF. Written as DNA, the CDR3 is TGCGCCAGCACTAGCGGGACAGGCTACTACGAGCAGTACTTC. The chain joins TRBV5-1 to TRBJ2-7, with D tentatively TRBD2 (9 bases). The V end lost 6 bases, the J end lost 3 bases, and 16 bases lay between the germline ends. The germline gives CDR1 SGHRS, CDR2 YFSETQ. The CDR3 totals 14 residues. Complete variable domain (other parts from reference TRBV5-1 and TRBJ2-7): KAGVTQTPRYLIKTRGQQVTLSCSPISGHRSVSWYQQTPGQGLQFLFEYFSETQRNKGNFPGRFSGRQFSNSRSEMNVSTLELGDSALYLCASTSGTGYYEQYFGPGTRLTVT.